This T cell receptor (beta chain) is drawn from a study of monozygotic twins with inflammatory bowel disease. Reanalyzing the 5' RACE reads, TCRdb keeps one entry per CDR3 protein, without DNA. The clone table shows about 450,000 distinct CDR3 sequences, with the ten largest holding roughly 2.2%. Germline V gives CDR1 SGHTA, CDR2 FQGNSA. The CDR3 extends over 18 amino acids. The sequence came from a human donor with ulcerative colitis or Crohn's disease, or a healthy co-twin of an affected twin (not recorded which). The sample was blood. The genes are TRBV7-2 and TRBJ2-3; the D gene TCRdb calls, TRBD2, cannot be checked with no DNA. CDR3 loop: CASSLARVAGALTDTQYF.